The present T cell receptor beta chain was sequenced within a study of shared clonotypes between healthy human individuals. This clone was detected only once. Profiling relied on immunoSEQ multiplex PCR, and the TCRdb table lists in-frame clones only, not all of them. The sample yields about 640,000 clones, less than 80% seen once. Sequenced: memory CD4+ T cells sorted from blood. Documented subset: CD45RA-negative fraction. This TCR came from a woman under 40 in good health.

The chain's CDR3 is CASSLVASATQYF. DNA of the CDR3: TGCGCCAGCAGCTTGGTGGCTAGCGCTACGCAGTATTTT. The gene calls are TRBV5-1 and TRBJ2-3, with D possibly TRBD2 on 6 matching bases. V lost 0 bases, J lost 8 bases, and 10 bases lay in between. This CDR3 is built from 13 residues. Looked up from germline, CDR1 is SGHRS and CDR2 is YFSETQ.